A single T cell receptor beta chain is shown here with its context. Original processing notes: Estimates of nucleated cell counts were drawn from the amplification of reference gene primers. Some clones are missing from TCRdb's copy, which holds only in-frame ones; the method was immunoSEQ multiplex PCR. Clone size and V and J calls were adopted from that table, with D and trimming inferred from the DNA. The sample contains approximately 270,000 clones, about 85% of which appear only once. This sample was included in a study of blood T cell repertoires in COVID-19. Across the whole study: The United States, Italy and Spain provided the acute and convalescent COVID-19 samples.

Germline V gene data show CDR1 as MNHEY and CDR2 as SMNVEV (reference sequence). The V and J ends lost 7 bases and 3 bases respectively, with 16 bases between them. The CDR3 totals 15 residues. It was during active infection that Seattle patients were enrolled and then longitudinally followed. Sequenced material: peripheral blood. The receptor was derived from a human donor with COVID-19, enrolled during active disease. The donor label of this sample is uncertain. This rearrangement joins TRBV27 to TRBJ2-1; D is possibly TRBD2 (6 bases). The CDR3 DNA is TGTGCCAGCACCCCAGCTGACGGGGGCTACAATGAGCAGTTCTTC. Its translation is CASTPADGGYNEQFF.